Presented here are 23 T cell receptor beta chains from one specimen sequenced in a study of blood T cell repertoires in COVID-19. The assay was immunoSEQ multiplex PCR, and TCRdb's table has in-frame clones only and misses some. The sample yields around 250,000 clones, roughly 85% seen once. The specimen sequenced was peripheral blood. Receptors originate from a woman in her late teens or twenties with acute or convalescent COVID-19.

The chain couples TRBV4-3 to TRBJ1-6; no reliable D call. This CDR3 has 16 amino acids. CDR1 LGHNA and CDR2 YSLEER come from the germline V gene. V was cut by 0 bases and J by 5 bases, with 11 bases left in between. CDR3 sequence reads: CASSQDVGFDNSPLHF. CDR3 nucleotides: TGCGCCAGCAGCCAAGATGTGGGCTTCGATAATTCACCCCTCCACTTT.

The chain couples TRBV28 to TRBJ2-5; tentatively, D is TRBD2 (6 bases). The CDR3 loop spans 19 amino acids. The germline gives CDR1 MDHEN, CDR2 SYDVKM. The ends were cut back, 3 bases at V and 0 bases at J, with 23 bases in the middle. This CDR3 reads CASSFYSWEAGLYQETQYF. In nucleotides, the CDR3 is TGTGCCAGCAGTTTTTATTCGTGGGAGGCGGGTCTATACCAAGAGACCCAGTACTTC.

The chain recombines TRBV18 with TRBJ2-2; 7 nucleotides line up with TRBD1. The length of the CDR3 is 15 residues. The germline V gene encodes CDR1 KGHSH and CDR2 LQKENI. Unmatched junction bases numbered 7, after V lost 6 bases and J lost 3 bases. CDR3 residues: CASSSTGWDTGELFF. DNA for the CDR3: TGTGCCAGCTCGTCGACAGGGTGGGACACCGGGGAGCTGTTTTTT.

The V gene is TRBV9, the J gene TRBJ2-1; maybe TRBD2 (6 bases). The CDR3 spans 15 residues. Germline values: CDR1 SGDLS, CDR2 YYNGEE. V lost 3 bases and J 4 bases, leaving 14 bases between the germline ends. The CDR3 reads CASSAAAGRYNEQFF. CDR3 coding DNA: TGTGCCAGCAGCGCTGCTGCGGGGCGGTACAATGAGCAGTTCTTC.

Comment on this clone: A read error may account for a junction end that differs from germline. V gene TRBV7-2 combines with J gene TRBJ2-1; D gene unclear. From germline, CDR1 is SGHTA and CDR2 FQGNSA. The CDR3 contains 11 residues. The CDR3 loop is CASSSDNEQFF. As DNA, the CDR3 is TGTGCCAGCAGCTCCGACAATGAGCAGTTCTTC.

The chain employs TRBV6-5 and TRBJ1-2; 8 nucleotides agree with TRBD1. J was trimmed by 8 bases and V by 5 bases; bases with no gene match: 4. The CDR3 length is 12 residues. Germline lookup yields CDR1 MNHEY and CDR2 SVGAGI. The CDR3 DNA follows: TGTGCCAGCAGTCAGGGGGCCCGGGGCTACACCTTC. It translates to CASSQGARGYTF.

The chain links TRBV20-1 to TRBJ1-2; 9 bases are a match to TRBD1. CDR3 size: 11 residues. J lost 6 bases, V lost 6 bases, and 2 bases had no gene match. Germline V gene lookup returns CDR1 DFQATT and CDR2 SNEGSKA (reference sequence). The CDR3 sequence is CSAGQGNGYTF. DNA for the CDR3: TGCAGTGCCGGACAGGGGAATGGCTACACCTTC.

V and J are TRBV9 and TRBJ2-1; 9 bases map to TRBD2. Germline V gene lookup returns CDR1 SGDLS and CDR2 YYNGEE. V lost 2 bases, J lost 5 bases, and 8 bases stayed unmatched. The CDR3 is 16 residues long. CDR3 DNA sequence: TGTGCCAGCAGCGTCGCCGGGACTAGCACTGACAATGAGCAGTTCTTC. Residues: CASSVAGTSTDNEQFF.

The chain couples TRBV28 to TRBJ2-6, with D perhaps TRBD2 (7 bases). Trimming stripped 7 bases from V and 0 bases from J, with 13 bases between. In germline, CDR1 is MDHEN, CDR2 SYDVKM. The CDR3 spans 16 residues. The chain's CDR3 is CASTKGGASGANVLTF. The CDR3 DNA is TGTGCCAGCACCAAAGGGGGGGCCTCTGGGGCCAACGTCCTGACTTTC.

The gene calls are TRBV5-1 and TRBJ1-1; a weak D match, TRBD1 (6 bases). Germline loops: CDR1 SGHRS, CDR2 YFSETQ. CDR3 length equals 13 residues. The V end was cut by 3 bases, the J end by 4 bases, with 10 bases between. The CDR3 sequence is CASSSPGATEAFF. In DNA form, the CDR3 reads TGCGCCAGCAGCTCCCCAGGGGCCACTGAAGCTTTCTTT. Using reference TRBV5-1 and TRBJ1-1 for the parts outside the CDR3, the full variable domain is KAGVTQTPRYLIKTRGQQVTLSCSPISGHRSVSWYQQTPGQGLQFLFEYFSETQRNKGNFPGRFSGRQFSNSRSEMNVSTLELGDSALYLCASSSPGATEAFFGQGTRLTVV.

The chain recombines TRBV7-8 with TRBJ1-2; 8 bases are a match to TRBD1. This CDR3 region has 17 residues. CDR1 SGHVS and CDR2 FQNEAQ come from the germline V gene. Losses at the gene ends were 4 bases for V and 6 bases for J; bases not matched to a gene: 16. CDR3 protein: CASSSPPGQDNYDGYTF. The CDR3 DNA sequence: TGTGCCAGCAGCTCCCCCCCGGGACAGGACAACTATGATGGCTACACCTTC.

The chain combines TRBV28 with TRBJ1-2, with D perhaps TRBD1 (5 bases). The CDR3 is 15 residues long. V was trimmed by 2 bases and J by 4 bases, leaving 14 bases between them. Germline loops: CDR1 MDHEN, CDR2 SYDVKM. Here the CDR3 DNA reads TGTGCCAGCAGTTTAGCTTCGGACACATTCTATGGCTACACCTTC. Encoded protein: CASSLASDTFYGYTF.

V and J are TRBV6-2 or TRBV6-3 and TRBJ1-5; D call uncertain. Trimming left V 5 bases short and J 6 bases short, with 14 bases between. This CDR3 is 14 amino acids long. The V gene's germline CDR1 is MNHEY and CDR2 SVGEGT. The CDR3 protein is CASSRDTGGQPQHF. As DNA, the CDR3 is TGTGCCAGCAGTCGAGACACCGGAGGTCAGCCCCAGCATTTT.

This sequence joins TRBV28 and TRBJ1-2, with D possibly being TRBD1 (5 bases). Deletions cut 4 bases from V and 2 bases from J, with 11 bases between. The CDR3 sequence is 14 residues long. Germline-derived CDR1 and CDR2 are MDHEN and SYDVKM. The CDR3 sequence: CASSSPSGNYGYTF. DNA for the CDR3: TGTGCCAGCAGTTCCCCCTCAGGGAACTATGGCTACACCTTC.

The chain uses TRBV7-2 and TRBJ1-6; 9 bases match TRBD1. The V gene's germline CDR1 is SGHTA and CDR2 FQGNSA. Losses at the gene ends were 5 bases for V and 9 bases for J; bases not matched to a gene: 11. The CDR3 loop spans 16 amino acids. As DNA, the CDR3 is TGTGCCAGCAGCCCCGCACCGACAGGGGGGAGTTCACCCCTCCACTTT. Translated, it gives CASSPAPTGGSSPLHF. Filled out from reference TRBV7-2 and TRBJ1-6, the complete variable domain reads GAGVSQSPSNKVTEKGKDVELRCDPISGHTALYWYRQSLGQGLEFLIYFQGNSAPDKSGLPSDRFSAERTGGSVSTLTIQRTQQEDSAVYLCASSPAPTGGSSPLHFGNGTRLTVT.

This rearrangement joins TRBV27 to TRBJ1-4, with D perhaps TRBD1 (6 bases). Trimming removed 7 bases at V and 3 bases at J, with 15 bases between. Germline lookup yields CDR1 MNHEY and CDR2 SMNVEV (reference sequence). There are 15 residues in the CDR3. CDR3 sequence (DNA): TGTGCCAGCACCGAAACAGGGACGTCTAATGAAAAACTGTTTTTT. This codes for CASTETGTSNEKLFF.

CDR3 nucleotides: TGTGCCAGCAGTTACAAGAGGGGACTAGGCGCCGGGGAGCTGTTTTTT. Translation gives CASSYKRGLGAGELFF. The J gene is TRBJ2-2, the V gene TRBV6-5, with 8 bases aligning to TRBD2. Losses at the gene ends were 2 bases for V and 6 bases for J; bases not matched to a gene: 8. Germline CDR1 MNHEY, CDR2 SVGAGI. The CDR3 loop spans 16 amino acids.

The sample holds one count of this clone. The rearrangement links TRBV7-9 to TRBJ2-1; 12 bases fit TRBD2. The germline CDR1 and CDR2 sequences are SEHNR and FQNEAQ (reference sequence). J gave up 8 bases and V 5 bases, and 7 bases lay outside the gene matches. The CDR3 spans 15 residues. CDR3 loop: CASSHVLAGGDEQFF. In DNA form, the CDR3 reads TGTGCCAGCAGCCACGTCCTAGCGGGAGGGGATGAGCAGTTCTTC.

The chain has TRBV6-5 and TRBJ1-2; 7 bases agree with TRBD1. Looked up from germline, CDR1 is MNHEY and CDR2 is SVGAGI. The junction had 11 bases not matched to a gene; V was cut back by 6 bases and J by 4 bases. This CDR3 has 15 amino acids. The CDR3 nucleotides read TGTGCCAGCAGCCTTGGACAGGACTGGGGCTATGGCTACACCTTC. This sequence encodes CASSLGQDWGYGYTF.

This chain connects TRBV27 to TRBJ2-5, with D perhaps TRBD1 (6 bases). The CDR3 loop spans 16 amino acids. The germline V and J ends were trimmed by 0 bases and 7 bases, with 18 bases remaining between them. Germline V gene data show CDR1 as MNHEY and CDR2 as SMNVEV (reference sequence). The chain's CDR3 is CASSLSGARSHATQYF. CDR3 DNA sequence: TGTGCCAGCAGTTTATCGGGGGCGAGAAGCCATGCGACCCAGTACTTC.

The V and J genes are TRBV11-2 and TRBJ1-6; a weak D match, TRBD1 (6 bases). Germline V lookup: CDR1 SGHAT, CDR2 FQNNGV. This CDR3 is 14 amino acids long. V was clipped by 5 bases and J by 4 bases, with 9 bases between them. This CDR3 reads CASSRDIYNSPLHF. In DNA form, the CDR3 reads TGTGCCAGCAGCAGGGACATATATAATTCACCCCTCCACTTT.

In its sample, this clone was seen a few times. V is TRBV25-1 and J is TRBJ2-3; D gene unclear. V was shortened by 3 bases and J by 4 bases, with 11 bases between the two germline ends. This CDR3 has 14 amino acids. The germline V gene has CDR1 MGHDK and CDR2 SYGVNS. For the CDR3, the DNA is TGTGCCAGCAGTGATCGACTGGTGTCAGATACGCAGTATTTT. It translates to CASSDRLVSDTQYF.

The chain joins TRBV6-2 or TRBV6-3 to TRBJ1-2; tentatively, D is TRBD1 (5 bases). Trimming took 0 bases from V and 4 from J, leaving 12 bases between them. The germline V gene encodes CDR1 MNHEY and CDR2 SVGEGT. The CDR3 loop spans 15 amino acids. This CDR3 is CASSYSSRGTYGYTF. As DNA, the CDR3 is TGTGCCAGCAGTTACTCTTCACGGGGGACCTATGGCTACACCTTC.